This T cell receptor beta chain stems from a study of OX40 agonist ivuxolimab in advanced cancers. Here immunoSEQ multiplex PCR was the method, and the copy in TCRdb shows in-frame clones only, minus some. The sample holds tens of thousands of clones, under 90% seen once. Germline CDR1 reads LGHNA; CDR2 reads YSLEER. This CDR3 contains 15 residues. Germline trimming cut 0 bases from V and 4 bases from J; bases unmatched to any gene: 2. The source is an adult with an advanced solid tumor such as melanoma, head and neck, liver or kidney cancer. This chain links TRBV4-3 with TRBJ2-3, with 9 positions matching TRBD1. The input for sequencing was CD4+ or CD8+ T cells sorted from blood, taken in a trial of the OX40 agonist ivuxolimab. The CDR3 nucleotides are TGCGCCAGCAGCCAAGACACAGGGGGCCCAGATACGCAGTATTTT. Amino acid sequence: CASSQDTGGPDTQYF.